The 26 T cell receptor beta chains reported below all come from one sample, sequenced in a study of OX40 agonist ivuxolimab in advanced cancers. TCRdb's table, derived via immunoSEQ multiplex PCR, lists solely in-frame clones and lacks some. The table has 45,000 to 55,000 clones, roughly 80% seen once. The source material was CD4+ or CD8+ T cells sorted from blood, sampled in a trial of the OX40 agonist ivuxolimab. These TCRs come from an adult with an advanced solid tumor such as melanoma, head and neck, liver or kidney cancer.

In its sample, this clone was seen a few times. The rearrangement uses TRBV19 and TRBJ1-5; 7 nucleotides line up with TRBD1. CDR3 length: 15 residues. Unmatched junction bases numbered 5, after V lost 6 bases and J lost 0 bases. Germline CDR1 reads LNHDA; CDR2 reads SQIVND (reference sequence). The CDR3 region is CASRIQGYSNQPQHF. The CDR3 coding sequence is TGTGCCAGTAGAATACAGGGGTATAGCAATCAGCCCCAGCATTTT.

CDR3 sequence (DNA): TGCGCCAGCAGCCAAGGACGGATAGCGCTCGCCACAGATACGCAGTATTTT. Protein product: CASSQGRIALATDTQYF. The rearrangement joins TRBV5-1 to TRBJ2-3; perhaps TRBD2 as D (5 bases). CDR1 SGHRS and CDR2 YFSETQ come from the germline V gene. CDR3 length: 17 amino acids. V was trimmed by 4 bases and J by 2 bases, leaving 20 bases between them.

The rearrangement joins TRBV5-1 to TRBJ2-7; D is possibly TRBD2 (5 bases). This CDR3 spans 13 amino acids. Germline V gene lookup returns CDR1 SGHRS and CDR2 YFSETQ. Trimming pared 7 bases from V and 2 bases from J, leaving 13 bases between. CDR3 nucleotide sequence: TGCGCCAGCGGGGTACTAGAAACCTACGAGCAGTACTTC. Its protein is CASGVLETYEQYF.

This rearrangement joins TRBV29-1 to TRBJ1-1, with TRBD1 as a possible D gene (5 bases). The CDR3 extends over 16 amino acids. V lost 4 bases to trimming and J lost 0 bases, with 18 bases between them. Per the germline V gene, CDR1 is SQVTM and CDR2 is ANQGSEA. CDR3 DNA sequence: TGCAGCGTTGTTCGTCGGGGCAATAGAGTGAACACTGAAGCTTTCTTT. Protein sequence: CSVVRRGNRVNTEAFF.

The chain links TRBV19 to TRBJ2-3; 12 bases map to TRBD2. Germline-derived CDR1 and CDR2 are LNHDA and SQIVND (reference sequence). CDR3 size: 15 residues. The junction had 3 bases not matched to a gene; V was cut back by 6 bases and J by 2 bases. The CDR3 sequence: CASSRTSGTTDTQYF. CDR3 in DNA: TGTGCCAGTAGCCGGACTAGCGGGACCACAGATACGCAGTATTTT.

The V call is TRBV5-1, the J call TRBJ2-3; D possibly matches TRBD1 or TRBD2 (5 bases each). Trimming took off 2 bases at V and 2 bases at J, with 15 bases between the two ends. The CDR3 consists of 16 residues. The germline CDR1 and CDR2 sequences are SGHRS and YFSETQ. The CDR3 protein is CASSFGSRGDTDTQYF. The DNA of the CDR3 is TGCGCCAGCAGCTTTGGAAGTAGGGGAGACACAGATACGCAGTATTTT. Full variable domain (rest looked up from reference TRBV5-1 and TRBJ2-3): KAGVTQTPRYLIKTRGQQVTLSCSPISGHRSVSWYQQTPGQGLQFLFEYFSETQRNKGNFPGRFSGRQFSNSRSEMNVSTLELGDSALYLCASSFGSRGDTDTQYFGPGTRLTVL.

This chain links TRBV6-5 with TRBJ1-2, with D unclear. The CDR3 length is 12 residues. V lost 10 bases to trimming and J lost 3 bases, with 12 bases between them. Germline V lookup: CDR1 MNHEY, CDR2 SVGAGI. In nucleotides, the CDR3 is TGTGCCACCAAGACAACGGACTATGGCTACACCTTC. It encodes CATKTTDYGYTF.

V is TRBV28 and J is TRBJ2-7, with 8 positions matching TRBD1. The trim removed 5 bases at V and 4 bases at J, leaving 7 bases unmatched. Per germline, CDR1 MDHEN and CDR2 SYDVKM. The length of the CDR3 is 14 residues. In DNA, the CDR3 is TGTGCCAGCAGTCTTGACAGGGGACGATACGAGCAGTACTTC. As protein: CASSLDRGRYEQYF.

The gene calls are TRBV27 and TRBJ2-2, with D possibly being TRBD2 (7 bases). Germline lookup yields CDR1 MNHEY and CDR2 SMNVEV (reference sequence). CDR3 length: 16 residues. V shed 7 bases and J shed 6 bases, with 21 bases lying between them. In DNA, the CDR3 is TGTGCCAGCAATCCTGGCGGGGGCCGCCTTTCCGGGGAGCTGTTTTTT. This gives the protein CASNPGGGRLSGELFF.

This chain links TRBV5-1 with TRBJ2-7; no clear D gene. The CDR3 covers 12 residues. The ends were cut back, 0 bases at V and 6 bases at J, with 7 bases in the middle. CDR1 is SGHRS, CDR2 YFSETQ, per germline. CDR3: CASSLASGEQYF. CDR3 bases: TGCGCCAGCAGCTTGGCTTCCGGCGAGCAGTACTTC.

This clone appeared a few times. The rearrangement joins TRBV28 to TRBJ1-4, with D unclear. Trimming removed 7 bases at V and 3 bases at J, with 12 bases between. This CDR3 has 14 residues. Germline-derived CDR1 and CDR2 are MDHEN and SYDVKM. The DNA of the CDR3 is TGTGCCAGCACCTTCGGGGATTCTAATGAAAAACTGTTTTTT. It encodes CASTFGDSNEKLFF.

This chain uses TRBV27 with TRBJ2-1; tentatively, D is TRBD2 (5 bases). The germline gives CDR1 MNHEY, CDR2 SMNVEV (reference sequence). The CDR3 runs 14 residues. The V end was cut by 7 bases, the J end by 4 bases, with 14 bases between. The CDR3 nucleotides read TGTGCCAGCACCGGGGTGGGCGATTACAATGAGCAGTTCTTC. Residues: CASTGVGDYNEQFF.

The J gene is TRBJ2-7, the V gene TRBV20-1; 11 nucleotides match TRBD2. CDR1 is DFQATT, CDR2 SNEGSKA, per germline (reference sequence). This CDR3 contains 11 residues. The CDR3 DNA reads as TGCCTCGTAGCGGGAGGGCCGGAGCAGTACTTC. Encoded protein: CLVAGGPEQYF.

The chain has TRBV27 and TRBJ2-3; 9 positions agree with TRBD1. The CDR3 is 16 residues long. Germline CDR1 is MNHEY and CDR2 is SMNVEV (reference sequence). J gave up 6 bases and V 5 bases, and 12 bases lay outside the gene matches. CDR3 nucleotides: TGTGCCAGCAGTCAGCTGAACAGGGGGCGCCGGGATACGCAGTATTTT. This translates into CASSQLNRGRRDTQYF.

The sample holds one count of this clone. The chain links TRBV7-8 to TRBJ1-2; the D is unclear. Deletions cut 0 bases from V and 3 bases from J, with 5 bases between. Germline V lookup: CDR1 SGHVS, CDR2 FQNEAQ. CDR3 length: 13 residues. CDR3 nucleotides: TGTGCCAGCAGCTTAGCCCAGGACTATGGCTACACCTTC. Its translation is CASSLAQDYGYTF.

The chain uses TRBV7-3 and TRBJ2-3; no reliable D call. CDR3 size: 14 residues. Between the trimmed V and J ends, which lost 2 bases and 2 bases, there was a span of 8 bases. Germline V gene sequence: CDR1 SGHTA, CDR2 FQGTGA. CDR3 loop: CASSLVPNTDTQYF. The CDR3 coding sequence is TGTGCCAGCAGCTTAGTTCCGAACACAGATACGCAGTATTTT.

The chain recombines TRBV18 with TRBJ2-5; 7 positions agree with TRBD1. Germline V gene data show CDR1 as KGHSH and CDR2 as LQKENI. This CDR3 has 16 residues. The J segment lost 7 bases and the V segment lost 0 bases, leaving 11 bases of the junction unmatched. The CDR3 DNA sequence: TGTGCCAGCTCACCACCGATCAGGACAGGTAGTGGGACCCAGTACTTC. This gives the protein CASSPPIRTGSGTQYF.

This chain uses TRBV6-4 with TRBJ1-5, with a possible D match to TRBD1 (5 bases). Trimming removed 5 bases at V and 1 base at J, with 15 bases between. Germline values: CDR1 MRHNA, CDR2 SNTAGT. The CDR3 length is 16 residues. The CDR3 DNA sequence: TGTGCCAGCAGTAGGGTCTTCGGGGGAAGCAATCAGCCCCAGCATTTT. The encoded protein is CASSRVFGGSNQPQHF.

This chain uses TRBV29-1 with TRBJ1-2; tentative D call: TRBD1 (5 bases). Trimming pared 3 bases from V and 8 bases from J, leaving 7 bases between. There are 10 residues in the CDR3. Germline CDR1 reads SQVTM; CDR2 reads ANQGSEA. DNA of the CDR3: TGCAGCGTTGATCAGGGAGGCTACACCTTC. It specifies CSVDQGGYTF.

This chain uses TRBV7-7 with TRBJ2-5; the match to TRBD1 covers 7 bases. The CDR3 is 13 residues long. V lost 1 base to trimming and J lost 9 bases; unmatched junction nucleotides: 5. Germline V gene lookup returns CDR1 SSHAT and CDR2 FNYEAQ (reference sequence). CDR3 sequence: CASSLGQGGSQYF. The CDR3 nucleotides read TGTGCCAGCAGCTTAGGACAGGGCGGGTCCCAGTACTTC. Together with reference TRBV7-7 and TRBJ2-5, the CDR3 gives the full variable domain: GAGVSQSPRYKVTKRGQDVTLRCDPISSHATLYWYQQALGQGPEFLTYFNYEAQPDKSGLPSDRFSAERPEGSISTLTIQRTEQRDSAMYRCASSLGQGGSQYFGPGTRLLVL.

The genes are TRBV28 and TRBJ1-1; D not certain. V gave up 3 bases and J gave up 8 bases, with 10 bases separating them. The CDR3 sequence is 12 residues long. Germline V gene data show CDR1 as MDHEN and CDR2 as SYDVKM. CDR3: CASSFGRREAFF. Written as DNA, the CDR3 is TGTGCCAGCAGTTTCGGTCGTCGGGAAGCTTTCTTT.

The chain is built from TRBV7-2 and TRBJ2-5; D call uncertain. V was pared by 1 base and J by 2 bases, with 20 bases between. The germline gives CDR1 SGHTA, CDR2 FQGNSA. This CDR3 comprises 18 residues. The CDR3 DNA sequence: TGTGCCAGCAGCTTAGTATCCCGGATGAGCGCGTTACAAGAGACCCAGTACTTC. The encoded protein is CASSLVSRMSALQETQYF. The entire variable domain, with the rest obtained from reference TRBV7-2 and TRBJ2-5, is as follows: GAGVSQSPSNKVTEKGKDVELRCDPISGHTALYWYRQSLGQGLEFLIYFQGNSAPDKSGLPSDRFSAERTGGSVSTLTIQRTQQEDSAVYLCASSLVSRMSALQETQYFGPGTRLLVL.

The V and J genes are TRBV28 and TRBJ1-1; D gene ambiguous. This CDR3 spans 12 amino acids. V lost 11 bases and J 2 bases, leaving 12 bases between the germline ends. The germline CDR1 and CDR2 sequences are MDHEN and SYDVKM. The CDR3 spells CASLTHNTEAFF. The DNA of the CDR3 is TGTGCCTCCTTAACCCATAACACTGAAGCTTTCTTT.

This clone was detected once. The rearrangement uses TRBV5-8 and TRBJ2-2; 10 bases are shared with TRBD2. The CDR3 spans 16 residues. Germline V gene sequence: CDR1 SGHTS, CDR2 YDEGEE. V shed 1 base and J 6 bases; nucleotides not matched to a gene: 6. CDR3 in amino acids: CASSLFLAGEAGELFF. In DNA, the CDR3 is TGTGCCAGCAGCTTGTTTCTAGCGGGAGAGGCCGGGGAGCTGTTTTTT.

This chain uses TRBV10-1 with TRBJ2-3, with TRBD2 matching 10 bases. This CDR3 spans 13 amino acids. Germline V gene lookup returns CDR1 WNHNN and CDR2 SYGVQD (reference sequence). J gave up 14 bases and V 2 bases, and 7 bases lay outside the gene matches. DNA for the CDR3: TGCGCCAGCAGTGAGGTGGCTAGCGGGAGAGTGTATTTT. This codes for CASSEVASGRVYF.

This clone was counted a few times. The CDR3 sequence: CASSIRAARDTGELFF. DNA for the CDR3: TGTGCCAGTAGTATTAGGGCGGCGAGGGACACCGGGGAGCTGTTTTTT. The chain combines TRBV19 with TRBJ2-2; the D gene is possibly TRBD2 (5 bases). V was clipped by 3 bases and J by 3 bases, with 14 bases between them. Looked up from germline, CDR1 is LNHDA and CDR2 is SQIVND (reference sequence). The CDR3 runs to 16 residues. Full variable domain (missing parts from reference TRBV19 and TRBJ2-2): DGGITQSPKYLFRKEGQNVTLSCEQNLNHDAMYWYRQDPGQGLRLIYYSQIVNDFQKGDIAEGYSVSREKKESFPLTVTSAQKNPTAFYLCASSIRAARDTGELFFGEGSRLTVL.